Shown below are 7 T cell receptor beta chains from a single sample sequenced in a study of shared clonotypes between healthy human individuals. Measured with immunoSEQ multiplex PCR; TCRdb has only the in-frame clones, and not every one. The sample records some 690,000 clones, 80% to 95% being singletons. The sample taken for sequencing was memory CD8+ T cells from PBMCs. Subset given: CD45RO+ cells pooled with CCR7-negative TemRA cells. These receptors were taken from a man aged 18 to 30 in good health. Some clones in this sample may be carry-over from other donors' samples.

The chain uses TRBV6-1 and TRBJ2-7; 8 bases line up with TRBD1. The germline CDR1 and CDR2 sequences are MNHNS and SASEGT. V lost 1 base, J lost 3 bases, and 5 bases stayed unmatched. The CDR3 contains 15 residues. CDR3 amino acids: CASSEDRQGNYEQYF. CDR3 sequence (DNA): TGTGCCAGCAGTGAAGATAGACAGGGGAACTACGAGCAGTACTTC.

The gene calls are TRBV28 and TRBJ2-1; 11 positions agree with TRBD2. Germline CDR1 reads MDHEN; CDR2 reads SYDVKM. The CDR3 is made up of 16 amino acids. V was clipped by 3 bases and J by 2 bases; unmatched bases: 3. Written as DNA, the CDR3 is TGTGCCAGCAGTTTCTTAGCGGGAGGGACCTACAATGAGCAGTTCTTC. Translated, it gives CASSFLAGGTYNEQFF.

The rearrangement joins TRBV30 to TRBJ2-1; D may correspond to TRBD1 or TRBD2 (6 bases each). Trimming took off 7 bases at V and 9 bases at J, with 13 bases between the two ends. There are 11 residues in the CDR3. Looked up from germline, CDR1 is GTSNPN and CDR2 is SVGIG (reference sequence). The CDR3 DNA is TGTGCCTACGCCGAGGGGGGTGAGCAGTTCTTC. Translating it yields CAYAEGGEQFF.

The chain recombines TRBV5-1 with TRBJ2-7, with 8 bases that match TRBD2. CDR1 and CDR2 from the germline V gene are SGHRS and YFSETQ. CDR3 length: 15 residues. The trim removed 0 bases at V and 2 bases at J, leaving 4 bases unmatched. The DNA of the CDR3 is TGCGCCAGCAGCTTGGCTAGCGGGCGCGCCTACGAGCAGTACTTC. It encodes CASSLASGRAYEQYF. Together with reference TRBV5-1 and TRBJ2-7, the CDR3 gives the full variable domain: KAGVTQTPRYLIKTRGQQVTLSCSPISGHRSVSWYQQTPGQGLQFLFEYFSETQRNKGNFPGRFSGRQFSNSRSEMNVSTLELGDSALYLCASSLASGRAYEQYFGPGTRLTVT.

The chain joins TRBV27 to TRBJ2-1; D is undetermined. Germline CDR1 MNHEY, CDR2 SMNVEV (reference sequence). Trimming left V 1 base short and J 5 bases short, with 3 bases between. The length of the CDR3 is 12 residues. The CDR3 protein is CASSLLHNEQFF. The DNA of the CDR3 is TGTGCCAGCAGTTTATTACACAATGAGCAGTTCTTC.

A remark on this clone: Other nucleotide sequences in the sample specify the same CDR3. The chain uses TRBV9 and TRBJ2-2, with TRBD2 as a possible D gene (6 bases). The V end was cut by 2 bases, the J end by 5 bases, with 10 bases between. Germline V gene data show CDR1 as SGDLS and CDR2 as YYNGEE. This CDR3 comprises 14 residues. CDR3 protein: CASSVGGRTGELFF. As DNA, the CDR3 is TGTGCCAGCAGCGTCGGGGGACGGACCGGGGAGCTGTTTTTT. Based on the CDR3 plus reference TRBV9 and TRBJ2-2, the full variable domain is DSGVTQTPKHLITATGQRVTLRCSPRSGDLSVYWYQQSLDQGLQFLIQYYNGEERAKGNILERFSAQQFPDLHSELNLSSLELGDSALYFCASSVGGRTGELFFGEGSRLTVL.

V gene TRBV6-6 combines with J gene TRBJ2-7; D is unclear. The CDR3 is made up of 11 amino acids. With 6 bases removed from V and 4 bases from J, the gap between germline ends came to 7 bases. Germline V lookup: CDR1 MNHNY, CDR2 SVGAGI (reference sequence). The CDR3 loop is CASRGSYEQYF. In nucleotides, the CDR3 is TGTGCCAGCAGGGGTTCGTACGAGCAGTACTTC.